This T cell receptor (beta chain) was documented in a study of blood T cell repertoires in COVID-19. This clone was counted ten times or more. Profiling relied on immunoSEQ multiplex PCR, and the TCRdb table lists in-frame clones only, not all of them. The sample records approximately 490,000 clones, 70% to 90% being singletons. Looked up from germline, CDR1 is SGHTA and CDR2 is FQGNSA. Unmatched junction bases numbered 6, after V lost 2 bases and J lost 6 bases. The CDR3 is 16 amino acids. Sequencing was done on a sample of PBMCs or T cells enriched from blood (not recorded which). This TCR was recovered from a woman aged 60-70 years who had recovered from COVID-19. This sequence joins TRBV7-2 and TRBJ2-1; 11 bases align to TRBD1. In DNA, the CDR3 is TGTGCCAGCAGCTTATCCGGACAGGGGGCGGTCAATGAGCAGTTCTTC. This gives the protein CASSLSGQGAVNEQFF. The whole variable domain, filled in from reference TRBV7-2 and TRBJ2-1, reads GAGVSQSPSNKVTEKGKDVELRCDPISGHTALYWYRQSLGQGLEFLIYFQGNSAPDKSGLPSDRFSAERTGGSVSTLTIQRTQQEDSAVYLCASSLSGQGAVNEQFFGPGTRLTVL.